This entry lists 28 T cell receptor beta chains sequenced from one sample in a study of blood T cell repertoires in COVID-19. This table comes from immunoSEQ multiplex PCR, and its TCRdb copy is limited to in-frame clones, with some not included. The sample carries roughly 38,000 clones, about three quarters recorded once. The specimen was peripheral blood. These receptors all stem from a man aged 55 to 70 with acute or convalescent COVID-19.

The chain combines TRBV19 with TRBJ2-3; tentatively, D is TRBD2 (6 bases). V gave up 3 bases and J gave up 4 bases, with 17 bases separating them. Per the germline V gene, CDR1 is LNHDA and CDR2 is SQIVND (reference sequence). The CDR3 is made up of 16 amino acids. CDR3 in amino acids: CASSILRRDGPDTQYF. The CDR3 DNA reads TGTGCCAGTAGTATTTTGAGGAGGGACGGGCCAGATACGCAGTATTTT.

This clone came up a few times. The V gene is TRBV7-9, the J gene TRBJ2-4; possibly TRBD2 for D (5 bases). Trimming left V 5 bases short and J 8 bases short, with 13 bases between. Germline V gives CDR1 SEHNR, CDR2 FQNEAQ (reference sequence). This CDR3 is 13 amino acids long. The CDR3 spells CASSPGKGDIQYF. For the CDR3, the DNA is TGTGCCAGCAGCCCTGGCAAGGGAGACATTCAGTACTTC. Full variable domain (rest looked up from reference TRBV7-9 and TRBJ2-4): DTGVSQNPRHKITKRGQNVTFRCDPISEHNRLYWYRQTLGQGPEFLTYFQNEAQLEKSRLLSDRFSAERPKGSFSTLEIQRTEQGDSAMYLCASSPGKGDIQYFGAGTRLSVL.

The gene calls are TRBV6-2 or TRBV6-3 and TRBJ2-5, with 10 bases fitting TRBD2. This CDR3 has 17 amino acids. CDR1 and CDR2 from the germline V gene are MNHEY and SVGEGT. Germline trimming cut 4 bases from V and 5 bases from J; bases unmatched to any gene: 13. Here the CDR3 DNA reads TGTGCCAGCAGTTCCTTTAGTAGTAGCGGGAGGATGGAGACCCAGTACTTC. Translating gives CASSSFSSSGRMETQYF.

V and J are TRBV9 and TRBJ1-1; no clear D gene. Germline CDR1 and CDR2: SGDLS and YYNGEE. The V end lost 3 bases, the J end lost 1 base, and 10 bases lay between the germline ends. This CDR3 comprises 14 residues. DNA of the CDR3: TGTGCCAGCAGCGAATCCCCCCGGAACACTGAAGCTTTCTTT. Residues: CASSESPRNTEAFF. The full variable domain, completed using reference TRBV9 and TRBJ1-1, is DSGVTQTPKHLITATGQRVTLRCSPRSGDLSVYWYQQSLDQGLQFLIQYYNGEERAKGNILERFSAQQFPDLHSELNLSSLELGDSALYFCASSESPRNTEAFFGQGTRLTVV.

This chain's CDR3 is CASSLADTGGYEQYF. CDR3 sequence (DNA): TGCGCCAGCAGCTTGGCAGATACAGGGGGCTACGAGCAGTACTTC. The chain is built from TRBV5-1 and TRBJ2-7; 8 bases are shared with TRBD1. The CDR3 is 15 amino acids. V gave up 0 bases and J gave up 3 bases; unmatched junction bases: 5. Germline CDR1 reads SGHRS; CDR2 reads YFSETQ.

This clone turned up a few times. V is TRBV7-9 and J is TRBJ1-4; TRBD1 might be the D (6 bases). Trimming left V 5 bases short and J 0 bases short, with 13 bases between. The CDR3 runs 16 residues. Germline CDR1 is SEHNR and CDR2 is FQNEAQ (reference sequence). CDR3 loop: CASSLTGIPTNEKLFF. CDR3 bases: TGTGCCAGCAGCCTAACAGGGATCCCAACTAATGAAAAACTGTTTTTT.

This clone was counted a single time. The chain combines TRBV18 with TRBJ2-2, with D tentatively TRBD2 (6 bases). This CDR3 spans 15 amino acids. Germline assignment: CDR1 KGHSH and CDR2 LQKENI. V lost 2 bases and J lost 7, with 14 bases in between. The CDR3: CASSPSRLGFGELFF. Written as DNA, the CDR3 is TGTGCCAGCTCACCATCCCGACTAGGTTTCGGGGAGCTGTTTTTT. The variable domain in full, completed from reference TRBV18 and TRBJ2-2, reads NAGVMQNPRHLVRRRGQEARLRCSPMKGHSHVYWYRQLPEEGLKFMVYLQKENIIDESGMPKERFSAEFPKEGPSILRIQQVVRGDSAAYFCASSPSRLGFGELFFGEGSRLTVL.

Ten or more counts support this clone. The rearrangement uses TRBV5-5 and TRBJ2-5; D not resolved. The CDR3 has 13 residues. Trimming stripped 5 bases from V and 2 bases from J, with 10 bases between. Germline CDR1 and CDR2: SGHKS and YYEKEE (reference sequence). The CDR3: CASSIMEQETQYF. CDR3 nucleotides: TGTGCCAGCAGTATCATGGAGCAAGAGACCCAGTACTTC.

V is TRBV6-5 and J is TRBJ2-7, with 10 bases identical to TRBD2. V was clipped by 3 bases and J by 2 bases; unmatched bases: 4. The length of the CDR3 is 15 residues. Germline CDR1 and CDR2: MNHEY and SVGAGI. The CDR3 protein is CASSYGLAAPYEQYF. The CDR3 region has the DNA TGTGCCAGCAGTTATGGACTAGCGGCTCCCTACGAGCAGTACTTC.

This clone was seen more than once but under ten times. V and J are TRBV6-2 or TRBV6-3 and TRBJ1-5; D is unclear. V shed 4 bases and J shed 4 bases, with 8 bases lying between them. The CDR3 loop spans 13 amino acids. Germline CDR1 and CDR2: MNHEY and SVGEGT. CDR3 loop: CASSFVVNQPQHF. In nucleotides, the CDR3 is TGTGCCAGCAGTTTCGTAGTAAATCAGCCCCAGCATTTT.

The chain links TRBV27 to TRBJ2-3; TRBD2 matches 8 bases. Germline CDR1 MNHEY, CDR2 SMNVEV (reference sequence). The J segment lost 3 bases and the V segment lost 3 bases, leaving 5 bases of the junction unmatched. The CDR3 is made up of 15 amino acids. The CDR3, as DNA: TGTGCCAGCAGTTTGCGGGGGGCTGTGACAGATACGCAGTATTTT. The encoded protein is CASSLRGAVTDTQYF.

The V call is TRBV4-1, the J call TRBJ1-4, with TRBD1 as a possible D gene (6 bases). Trimming shortened V by 4 bases and J by 0 bases, and 18 bases separated the two germline ends. The CDR3 covers 18 residues. Per the germline V gene, CDR1 is MGHRA and CDR2 is YSYEKL. CDR3 amino acids: CASSPATQGFSTNEKLFF. CDR3 bases: TGCGCCAGCAGCCCCGCCACTCAGGGGTTTTCAACTAATGAAAAACTGTTTTTT.

This chain uses TRBV24-1 with TRBJ2-5; D may be TRBD2 (5 bases). In germline, CDR1 is KGHDR, CDR2 SFDVKD. Trimming took off 7 bases at V and 7 bases at J, with 9 bases between the two ends. The CDR3 consists of 11 residues. This CDR3 is CATSRGATQYF. As DNA, the CDR3 is TGTGCCACCAGCCGGGGAGCGACCCAGTACTTC.

The V gene is TRBV10-2, the J gene TRBJ2-7, with TRBD2 matching over 10 bases. Germline V CDR1 and CDR2: WSHSY, SAAADI. This CDR3 is 19 amino acids long. The ends lost 6 bases at V and 6 bases at J; junction bases unmatched: 23. Here the CDR3 reads CASRSGGGLAGDNLREQYF. The CDR3 DNA reads TGCGCCAGCAGATCGGGAGGGGGGCTAGCGGGAGATAATCTACGCGAGCAGTACTTC.

Only one count was recorded for this clone. The chain links TRBV5-4 to TRBJ1-2; tentatively, D is TRBD1 (6 bases). This CDR3 region has 14 residues. Per germline, CDR1 SGHNT and CDR2 YYREEE (reference sequence). Trimming removed 4 bases from V and 4 bases from J, with 14 bases in between. The CDR3 bases are TGTGCCAGCAGCCCTCAGGGGAAAGGCTATGGCTACACCTTC. Translating gives CASSPQGKGYGYTF.

This chain uses TRBV11-3 with TRBJ1-1, with D perhaps TRBD1 (5 bases). Germline values: CDR1 SGHNT, CDR2 YENEEA. CDR3 length: 14 residues. V lost 3 bases, J lost 4 bases, and 12 bases lay in between. The CDR3 spells CASSLWGGSTEAFF. CDR3 sequence (DNA): TGTGCCAGCAGCTTGTGGGGGGGATCCACTGAAGCTTTCTTT.

The chain recombines TRBV11-3 with TRBJ2-4; possibly TRBD2 for D (6 bases). Germline V gene sequence: CDR1 SGHNT, CDR2 YENEEA. V gave up 1 base and J gave up 2 bases, with 15 bases separating them. This CDR3 has 17 amino acids. CDR3 sequence (DNA): TGTGCCAGCAGCTTAGGGGGAGGAACCGGGCCCAAAAACATTCAGTACTTC. The encoded protein is CASSLGGGTGPKNIQYF.

The V and J genes are TRBV5-5 and TRBJ2-3; a weak D match, TRBD2 (5 bases). The germline gives CDR1 SGHKS, CDR2 YYEKEE (reference sequence). Trimming took 7 bases from V and 3 from J, leaving 15 bases between them. The CDR3 runs to 14 residues. The CDR3 DNA sequence: TGTGCCAGCGGATCCGGGATTGGGACAGATACGCAGTATTTT. Its protein product is CASGSGIGTDTQYF.

This clone is a singleton in its sample. The V call is TRBV9, the J call TRBJ2-1; 11 bases are a match to TRBD2. Germline V lookup: CDR1 SGDLS, CDR2 YYNGEE. V was clipped by 4 bases and J by 7 bases; unmatched bases: 4. The CDR3 contains 14 residues. CDR3 loop: CASSQTSGTNEQFF. CDR3 coding DNA: TGTGCCAGCAGCCAGACTAGCGGGACGAATGAGCAGTTCTTC.

V usage is TRBV7-2 and J usage is TRBJ2-1; TRBD2 aligns across 10 bases. CDR1 is SGHTA and CDR2 is FQGNSA in the germline V gene. With V trimmed by 4 bases and J by 9 bases, 12 bases remained unmatched. The CDR3 has 16 residues. The CDR3 loop reads CASSSSPGTSAGEQFF. DNA of the CDR3: TGTGCCAGCAGCTCCTCTCCCGGGACTAGCGCAGGTGAGCAGTTCTTC.

This chain links TRBV5-6 with TRBJ2-7; no reliable D call. Trimming pared 3 bases from V and 2 bases from J, leaving 3 bases between. Per germline, CDR1 SGHDT and CDR2 YYEEEE. The CDR3 covers 11 residues. The CDR3 reads CASSSAYEQYF. In nucleotides, the CDR3 is TGTGCCAGCAGCTCAGCCTACGAGCAGTACTTC.

The CDR3 is CASSRAGGPFWEQYF. In DNA, the CDR3 is TGTGCCAGCTCACGGGCGGGAGGGCCATTCTGGGAGCAGTACTTC. V and J are TRBV18 and TRBJ2-7; 9 bases are a match to TRBD2. CDR3 size: 15 residues. The V gene's germline CDR1 is KGHSH and CDR2 LQKENI. J gave up 7 bases and V 4 bases, and 11 bases lay outside the gene matches.

V usage is TRBV9 and J usage is TRBJ1-3; D gene ambiguous. CDR1 SGDLS and CDR2 YYNGEE come from the germline V gene. V lost 0 bases, J lost 0 bases, and 10 bases lay in between. The CDR3 runs to 16 residues. CDR3 in amino acids: CASSVAVGSSGNTIYF. Here the CDR3 DNA reads TGTGCCAGCAGCGTAGCGGTAGGGAGCTCTGGAAACACCATATATTTT.

The CDR3 DNA reads TGCGCCAGCAGAACCGGGACAGGGGACAATGAGCAGTTCTTC. This translates into CASRTGTGDNEQFF. The chain uses TRBV10-1 and TRBJ2-1, with 10 bases identical to TRBD1. Germline assignment: CDR1 WNHNN and CDR2 SYGVQD (reference sequence). This CDR3 contains 14 residues. V lost 6 bases, J lost 5 bases, and 4 bases stayed unmatched.

The gene calls are TRBV2 and TRBJ1-2, with D hard to call. CDR3 length: 14 amino acids. Germline V lookup: CDR1 SNHLY, CDR2 FYNNEI. Trimming cost V 6 bases and J 4 bases, with 15 bases left between them. CDR3 loop: CASSDHRVIYGYTF. The CDR3 bases are TGTGCCAGCAGCGACCACCGGGTTATCTATGGCTACACCTTC.

V and J are TRBV27 and TRBJ2-2; D ambiguous. The CDR3 spans 13 residues. Trimming shortened V by 4 bases and J by 6 bases, and 9 bases separated the two germline ends. Germline lookup yields CDR1 MNHEY and CDR2 SMNVEV (reference sequence). CDR3 region: CASSYSPAGELFF. The CDR3 region has the DNA TGTGCCAGCAGTTACAGTCCCGCCGGGGAGCTGTTTTTT.

The V call is TRBV4-3, the J call TRBJ2-5, with 8 bases fitting TRBD2. Germline V gene lookup returns CDR1 LGHNA and CDR2 YSLEER. The ends lost 0 bases at V and 2 bases at J; junction bases unmatched: 5. This CDR3 is built from 16 residues. CDR3 bases: TGCGCCAGCAGCCAAGAGGACGGGAGGGTACAAGAGACCCAGTACTTC. It yields the protein CASSQEDGRVQETQYF.

V usage is TRBV29-1 and J usage is TRBJ2-7, with D possibly matching TRBD2 (6 bases). Trimming left V 2 bases short and J 2 bases short, with 10 bases between. This CDR3 contains 13 residues. The germline CDR1 and CDR2 sequences are SQVTM and ANQGSEA. Written as DNA, the CDR3 is TGCAGCGTTGAACCCCCGGGGGCCTACGAGCAGTACTTC. Protein product: CSVEPPGAYEQYF.